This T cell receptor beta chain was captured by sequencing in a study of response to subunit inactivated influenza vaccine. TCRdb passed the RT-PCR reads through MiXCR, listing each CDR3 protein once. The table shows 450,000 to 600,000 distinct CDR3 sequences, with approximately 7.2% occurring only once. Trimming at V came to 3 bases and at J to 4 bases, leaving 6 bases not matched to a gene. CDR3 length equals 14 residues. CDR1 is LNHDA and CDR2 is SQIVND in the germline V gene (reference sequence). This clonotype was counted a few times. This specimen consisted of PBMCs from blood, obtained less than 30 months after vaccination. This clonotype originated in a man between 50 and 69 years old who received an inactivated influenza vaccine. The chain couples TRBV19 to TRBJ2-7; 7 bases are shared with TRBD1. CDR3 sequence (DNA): TGTGCCAGTAGTATTAGGGACAGTCGTTACGAGCAGTACTTC. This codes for CASSIRDSRYEQYF.